This T cell receptor (beta chain) was identified during a study of blood T cell repertoires in COVID-19. Study information: COVID-19 samples, acute and convalescent, were from the United States, Italy and Spain. The analysed material was cDNA or gDNA that came from T cells, B-cell-depleted T cells, or PBMCs.

Profiling relied on immunoSEQ multiplex PCR, and the TCRdb table lists in-frame clones only, not all of them. This table has more than 70,000 clones, about 88% appearing once. Germline V gene data show CDR1 as SGHTS and CDR2 as YDEGEE. Deletions cut 3 bases from V and 0 bases from J, with 5 bases between. The CDR3 is 13 residues long. This TCR came from an elderly woman with acute or convalescent COVID-19. J is TRBJ2-3 and V is TRBV5-8; D may be TRBD1 (5 bases). Sequenced material: peripheral blood. The CDR3 sequence: CASSWGSTDTQYF. The CDR3 coding sequence is TGTGCCAGCAGCTGGGGCAGCACAGATACGCAGTATTTT.